What follows are 15 T cell receptor beta chains derived from one specimen sequenced in a study of T-cell reconstitution after alpha-beta-depleted transplantation in children. It was with unique molecular identifiers that the TCRbeta library was prepared. TCRdb redid the calling of the PCR reads with MiXCR, one entry per CDR3 protein. The table has almost 500,000 distinct CDR3 sequences, over 9.5% seen once. The sequences come from PBMCs, collected before TCRalphabeta/CD19-depleted stem cell transplant. Receptors originate from a child aged 2 to 9 with inherited bone marrow failure, due to receive a stem cell transplant.

This clonotype was counted at least ten times. V gene TRBV29-1 combines with J gene TRBJ2-7, with TRBD1 as a possible D gene (5 bases). CDR1 SQVTM and CDR2 ANQGSEA come from the germline V gene. Trimming cost V 4 bases and J 2 bases, with 12 bases left between them. The CDR3 consists of 13 residues. DNA for the CDR3: TGCAGCGTTGTGCCAGGGTTTGCCTACGAGCAGTACTTC. Protein product: CSVVPGFAYEQYF.

This clonotype showed up many times. V usage is TRBV6-1 and J usage is TRBJ2-5; D is perhaps TRBD1 (5 bases). There are 16 residues in the CDR3. The ends were cut back, 6 bases at V and 2 bases at J, with 19 bases in the middle. CDR1 MNHNS and CDR2 SASEGT come from the germline V gene. This CDR3 reads CASRGLQDKGQETQYF. The CDR3 DNA reads as TGTGCCAGCAGAGGGTTACAAGACAAGGGGCAAGAGACCCAGTACTTC.

The V gene is TRBV4-2, the J gene TRBJ1-4, with D maybe TRBD1 (6 bases). V was clipped by 5 bases and J by 11 bases, with 12 bases between them. The CDR3 covers 12 residues. Germline-derived CDR1 and CDR2 are LGHNA and YNFKEQ. CDR3 amino acids: CASSETGGKLFF. In DNA, the CDR3 is TGTGCCAGCAGCGAGACAGGCGGGAAACTGTTTTTT.

The table lists this clonotype with many counts. The chain carries TRBV10-3 and TRBJ2-2; 9 bases align to TRBD1. V lost 6 bases to trimming and J lost 4 bases; unmatched junction nucleotides: 6. CDR3 length equals 15 residues. Germline CDR1 is ENHRY and CDR2 is SYGVKD. The CDR3 region has the DNA TGTGCCATCAGCCCACAGGGGGCAGGCACCGGGGAGCTGTTTTTT. Residues: CAISPQGAGTGELFF.

This clonotype was found many times. The chain is built from TRBV30 and TRBJ1-5, with D hard to call. This CDR3 region has 13 residues. From germline, CDR1 is GTSNPN and CDR2 SVGIG (reference sequence). V was clipped by 2 bases and J by 6 bases, with 11 bases between them. The CDR3 here is CAWSLLNGQPQHF. Here the CDR3 DNA reads TGTGCCTGGAGTCTCCTGAATGGTCAGCCCCAGCATTTT.

This clonotype has at least ten counts. The chain combines TRBV20-1 with TRBJ2-2; 7 bases are a match to TRBD2. CDR3 size: 15 residues. Germline CDR1 reads DFQATT; CDR2 reads SNEGSKA (reference sequence). The junction had 4 bases not matched to a gene; V was cut back by 3 bases and J by 0 bases. The CDR3 protein is CSASWRGSNTGELFF. The CDR3 DNA sequence: TGCAGTGCTAGCTGGCGGGGGTCGAACACCGGGGAGCTGTTTTTT.

This clonotype appeared a few times. This chain uses TRBV20-1 with TRBJ2-1, with TRBD2 matching 11 bases. Germline CDR1 reads DFQATT; CDR2 reads SNEGSKA (reference sequence). V shed 1 base, J shed 13 bases, and the junction held 6 bases outside the gene matches. The CDR3 length is 13 residues. CDR3 sequence: CSARVAGLAVQFF. The CDR3 DNA reads TGCAGTGCTAGAGTGGCGGGACTAGCGGTTCAGTTCTTC.

The chain's CDR3 is CASSLAWGGAHTEAFF. As DNA, the CDR3 is TGTGCCAGCAGCTTGGCCTGGGGGGGCGCGCACACTGAAGCTTTCTTT. V usage is TRBV5-6 and J usage is TRBJ1-1, with D tentatively TRBD1 (6 bases). Germline values: CDR1 SGHDT, CDR2 YYEEEE. Trimming removed 0 bases at V and 3 bases at J, with 15 bases between. CDR3 length equals 16 residues.

There are many counts of this clonotype. The rearrangement uses TRBV5-1 and TRBJ2-1; 10 nucleotides line up with TRBD2. The CDR3 has 16 residues. V lost 2 bases and J lost 3; bases outside the gene matches: 5. Germline V gene data show CDR1 as SGHRS and CDR2 as YFSETQ. In DNA form, the CDR3 reads TGCGCCAGCAGCTTTCGCGGGACTAGCGACTACAATGAGCAGTTCTTC. It codes for CASSFRGTSDYNEQFF.

In its sample, this clonotype was seen many times. The chain links TRBV2 to TRBJ2-7; the D gene could be TRBD1 or TRBD2 (5 bases each). The CDR3 runs to 14 residues. V was trimmed by 7 bases and J by 0 bases, leaving 13 bases between them. CDR1 is SNHLY and CDR2 is FYNNEI in the germline V gene. CDR3 loop: CASTRDGSSYEQYF. The CDR3 nucleotides are TGTGCCAGCACCCGGGACGGTAGCTCCTACGAGCAGTACTTC.

This clonotype was observed many times. V usage is TRBV12-3 or TRBV12-4 and J usage is TRBJ1-6, with 10 bases identical to TRBD1. The CDR3 length is 14 residues. V lost 6 bases, J lost 5 bases, and 1 base stayed unmatched. CDR3 sequence: CASRGTGDNSPLHF. The CDR3 region has the DNA TGTGCCAGCAGGGGGACAGGGGATAATTCACCCCTCCACTTT.

For this clonotype: Just one base apart from a much larger clone, this may be a read error. This chain links TRBV10-2 with TRBJ2-3, with TRBD2 identical over 8 bases. V lost 5 bases to trimming and J lost 4 bases; unmatched junction nucleotides: 11. Germline V gene lookup returns CDR1 WSHSY and CDR2 SAAADI. The CDR3 extends over 16 amino acids. CDR3 sequence (DNA): TGCGCCAGCAGTCTAATCGAGCGGGAGAATGCAGATACGCAGTATTTT. Translated: CASSLIERENADTQYF.

This clonotype was recorded at least ten times. The genes are TRBV19 and TRBJ2-7; no clear D. The CDR3 extends over 13 amino acids. The V gene lost 5 bases and the J gene lost 3 bases, with 11 bases spanning the gap. Germline-derived CDR1 and CDR2 are LNHDA and SQIVND (reference sequence). CDR3 protein: CASSFGSLYEQYF. In DNA form, the CDR3 reads TGTGCCAGTAGTTTCGGTTCGCTCTACGAGCAGTACTTC.

There are many counts of this clonotype. V usage is TRBV4-1 and J usage is TRBJ2-1, with TRBD1 matching over 7 bases. Germline CDR1 MGHRA, CDR2 YSYEKL. The CDR3 has 14 residues. J gave up 9 bases and V 11 bases, and 16 bases lay outside the gene matches. The CDR3 here is CASSEGTVRAEQFF. Written as DNA, the CDR3 is TGCGCCTCCTCCGAGGGGACAGTGCGAGCTGAGCAGTTCTTC.

This clonotype came up many times. CDR3 sequence reads: CASSLRPDGSYEQYF. CDR3 coding DNA: TGTGCCAGCAGTTTAAGGCCGGACGGATCCTACGAGCAGTACTTC. This chain connects TRBV28 to TRBJ2-7, with D hard to call. Per the germline V gene, CDR1 is MDHEN and CDR2 is SYDVKM. Trimming removed 2 bases at V and 1 base at J, with 12 bases between. The CDR3 runs to 15 residues.